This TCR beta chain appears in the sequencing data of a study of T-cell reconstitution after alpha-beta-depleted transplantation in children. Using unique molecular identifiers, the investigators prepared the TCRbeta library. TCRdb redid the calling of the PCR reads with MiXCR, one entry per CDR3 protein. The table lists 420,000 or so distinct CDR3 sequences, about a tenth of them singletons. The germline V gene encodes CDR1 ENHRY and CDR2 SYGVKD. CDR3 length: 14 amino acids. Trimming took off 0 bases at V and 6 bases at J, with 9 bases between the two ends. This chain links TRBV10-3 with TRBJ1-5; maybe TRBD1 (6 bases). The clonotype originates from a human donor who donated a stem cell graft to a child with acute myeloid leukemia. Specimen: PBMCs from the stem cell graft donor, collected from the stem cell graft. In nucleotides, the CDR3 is TGTGCCATCAGTGAGTCTGCGGACAGTCAGCCCCAGCATTTT. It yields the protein CAISESADSQPQHF.